This TCR beta chain was captured by sequencing in a study of metastatic and nonmetastatic thyroid tumors. Overall study findings and caveats: Reported TCR beta diversity, measured in blood and tumor, was significantly higher for malignant thyroid tumors than for benign nodules.

Thyroid surgery took place with no prior treatment in any patient. TCRdb re-called clones from the PCR reads using MiXCR. The sample carries fewer than 30,000 clones, 15% to 20% recorded once. J gave up 8 bases and V 3 bases, and 5 bases lay outside the gene matches. The CDR3 totals 14 residues. CDR1 is LNHDA and CDR2 is SQIVND in the germline V gene (reference sequence). This clone was seen a handful of times. Its antigen is not identified. The V call is TRBV19, the J call TRBJ2-2; 8 nucleotides line up with TRBD1. Sequenced input: blood. The receptor comes from a female donor with papillary thyroid cancer or a benign thyroid nodule (not recorded which). Some clones in this sample may be carry-over from other donors' samples. This CDR3 reads CASSIGQGTGELFF. CDR3 bases: TGTGCCAGTAGTATCGGACAGGGAACGGGGGAGCTGTTTTTT.